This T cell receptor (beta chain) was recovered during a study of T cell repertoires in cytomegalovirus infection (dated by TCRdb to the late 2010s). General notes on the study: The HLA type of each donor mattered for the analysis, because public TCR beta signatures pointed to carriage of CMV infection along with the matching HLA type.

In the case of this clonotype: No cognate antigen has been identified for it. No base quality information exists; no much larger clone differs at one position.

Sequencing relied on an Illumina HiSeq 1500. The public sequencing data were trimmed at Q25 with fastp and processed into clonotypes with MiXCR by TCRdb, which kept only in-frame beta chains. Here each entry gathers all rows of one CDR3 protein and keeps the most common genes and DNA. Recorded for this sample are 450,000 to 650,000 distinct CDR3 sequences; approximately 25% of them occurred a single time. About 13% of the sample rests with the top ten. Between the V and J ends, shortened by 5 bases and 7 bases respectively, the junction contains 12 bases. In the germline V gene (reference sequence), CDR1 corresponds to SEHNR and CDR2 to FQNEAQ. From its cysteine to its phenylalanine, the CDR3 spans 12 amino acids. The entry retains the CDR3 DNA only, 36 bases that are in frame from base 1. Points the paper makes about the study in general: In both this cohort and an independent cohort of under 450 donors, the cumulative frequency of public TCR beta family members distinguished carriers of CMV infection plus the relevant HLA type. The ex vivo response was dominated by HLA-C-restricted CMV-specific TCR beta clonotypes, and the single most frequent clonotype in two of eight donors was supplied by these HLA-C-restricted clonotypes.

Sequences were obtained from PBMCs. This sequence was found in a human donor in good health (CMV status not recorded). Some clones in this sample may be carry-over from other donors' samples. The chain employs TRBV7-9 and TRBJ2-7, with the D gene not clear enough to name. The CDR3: CASSRDVGEQYF. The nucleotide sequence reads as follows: TGTGCCAGCAGCCGCGACGTGGGAGAGCAGTACTTC.